This T cell receptor beta chain was identified during a study of CD8 T cells in Susac syndrome. V lost 5 bases to trimming and J lost 7 bases; unmatched junction nucleotides: 16. CDR3 length: 17 residues. Germline loops: CDR1 MDHEN, CDR2 SYDVKM. After extraction with the RNeasy kit, about 0.45 to 1 ug of the RNA was reverse transcribed using random hexamers. MiXCR, run by TCRdb on the immunoSEQ multiplex PCR reads, gives a single entry per CDR3 protein. This table holds around 170,000 distinct CDR3 sequences, approximately 95% found once. The sample comprised CD4+ T cells from PBMCs. J is TRBJ2-1 and V is TRBV28, with 8 nucleotides matching TRBD1. The origin of this receptor is a human donor with Susac syndrome. The CDR3 nucleotides are TGTGCCAGCAGTCTTCCCCAAGGGACAGGCGGCGAGAATGAGCAGTTCTTC. This translates into CASSLPQGTGGENEQFF.